This T cell receptor beta chain was retrieved from a study of T cells in Graves' hyperthyroidism and ophthalmopathy. Overall study findings and caveats: Separating ophthalmopathy from stable hyperthyroidism was achieved by a 13 V-J model.

RNA transcripts provided the source from which TCR beta CDR3 regions were amplified. Carried out on the TCR CDR3, a first-round RT-PCR used the HTBI primer set. TCRdb re-called the multiplex PCR reads through MiXCR, storing one row per CDR3 protein. The table has a few hundred thousand distinct CDR3 sequences, 13% seen once; the top ten hold under 25%. V lost 7 bases and J lost 2; bases outside the gene matches: 10. Germline CDR1 SQVTM, CDR2 ANQGSEA. This CDR3 contains 15 residues. In the case of this clonotype: Its specificity is unknown.

This receptor was obtained from a man younger than 45 with Graves' hyperthyroidism that later progressed to Graves' ophthalmopathy. The rearrangement joins TRBV29-1 to TRBJ2-5, with 10 bases matching TRBD2. The sample was blood. The CDR3 loop reads CSAIGASGSQETQYF. CDR3 DNA sequence: TGCAGCGCTATCGGGGCTAGCGGGAGTCAAGAGACCCAGTACTTC.